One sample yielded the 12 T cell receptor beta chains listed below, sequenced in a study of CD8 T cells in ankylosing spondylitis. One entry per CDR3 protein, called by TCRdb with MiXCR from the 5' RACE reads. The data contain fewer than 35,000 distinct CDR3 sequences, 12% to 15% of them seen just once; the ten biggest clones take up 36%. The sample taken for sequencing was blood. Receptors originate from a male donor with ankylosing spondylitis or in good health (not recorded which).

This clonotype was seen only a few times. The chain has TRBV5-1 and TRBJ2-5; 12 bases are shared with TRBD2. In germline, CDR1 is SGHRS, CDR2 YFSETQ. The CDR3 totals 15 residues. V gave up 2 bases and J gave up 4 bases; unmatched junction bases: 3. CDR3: CASSFMGLAGETQYF. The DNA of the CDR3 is TGCGCCAGCAGCTTCATGGGACTAGCGGGAGAGACCCAGTACTTC.

CDR3 bases: TGTGCCAGCAGCCTCCCGAGGGGGAAAAGCAATCAGCCCCAGCATTTT. It is translated as CASSLPRGKSNQPQHF. The chain links TRBV7-9 to TRBJ1-5; a possible D gene is TRBD1 (6 bases). V lost 5 bases, J lost 1 base, and 15 bases lay in between. The CDR3 spans 16 residues. The germline V gene has CDR1 SEHNR and CDR2 FQNEAQ (reference sequence).

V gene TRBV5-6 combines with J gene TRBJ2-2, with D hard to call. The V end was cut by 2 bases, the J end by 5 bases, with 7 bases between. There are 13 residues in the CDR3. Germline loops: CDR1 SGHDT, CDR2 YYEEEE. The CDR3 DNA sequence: TGTGCCAGCAGCTTCCTCCGGACCGGGGAGCTGTTTTTT. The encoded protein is CASSFLRTGELFF. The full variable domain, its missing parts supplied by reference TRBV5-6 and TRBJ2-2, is DAGVTQSPTHLIKTRGQQVTLRCSPKSGHDTVSWYQQALGQGPQFIFQYYEEEERQRGNFPDRFSGHQFPNYSSELNVNALLLGDSALYLCASSFLRTGELFFGEGSRLTVL.

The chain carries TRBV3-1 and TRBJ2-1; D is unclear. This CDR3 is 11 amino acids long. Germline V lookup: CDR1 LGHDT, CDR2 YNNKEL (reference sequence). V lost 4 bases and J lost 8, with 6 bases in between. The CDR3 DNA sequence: TGTGCCAGCAGCCTCCGTTATGAGCAGTTCTTC. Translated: CASSLRYEQFF.

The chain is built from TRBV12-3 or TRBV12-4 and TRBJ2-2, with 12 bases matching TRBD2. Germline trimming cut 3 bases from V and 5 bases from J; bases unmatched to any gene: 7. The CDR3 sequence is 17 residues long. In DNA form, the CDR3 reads TGTGCCAGCAGTTTCCTAGCGGGGGGGCAACGAACCGGGGAGCTGTTTTTT. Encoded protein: CASSFLAGGQRTGELFF.

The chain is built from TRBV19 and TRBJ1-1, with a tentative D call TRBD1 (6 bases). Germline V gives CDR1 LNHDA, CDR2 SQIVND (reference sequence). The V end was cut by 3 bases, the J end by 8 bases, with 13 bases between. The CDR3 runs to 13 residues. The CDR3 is CASSIQGQGEAFF. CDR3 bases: TGTGCCAGTAGTATCCAGGGGCAGGGCGAAGCTTTCTTT.

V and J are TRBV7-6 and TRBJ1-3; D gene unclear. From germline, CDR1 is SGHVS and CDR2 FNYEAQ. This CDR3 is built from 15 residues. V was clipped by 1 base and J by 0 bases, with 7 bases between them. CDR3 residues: CASSLETISGNTIYF. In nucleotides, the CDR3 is TGTGCCAGCAGCTTAGAAACCATCTCTGGAAACACCATATATTTT.

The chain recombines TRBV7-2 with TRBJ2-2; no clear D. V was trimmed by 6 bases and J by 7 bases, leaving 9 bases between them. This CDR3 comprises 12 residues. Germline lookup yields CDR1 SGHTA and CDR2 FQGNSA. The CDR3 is CASSFTIGELFF. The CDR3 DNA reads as TGTGCCAGCAGTTTCACTATCGGGGAGCTGTTTTTT.

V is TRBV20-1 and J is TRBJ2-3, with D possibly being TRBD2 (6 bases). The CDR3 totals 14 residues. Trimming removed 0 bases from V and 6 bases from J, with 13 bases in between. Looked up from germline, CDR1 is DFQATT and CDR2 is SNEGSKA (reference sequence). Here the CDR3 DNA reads TGCAGTGCTAGAGAACGGAGGGCATGGGATACGCAGTATTTT. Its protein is CSARERRAWDTQYF.

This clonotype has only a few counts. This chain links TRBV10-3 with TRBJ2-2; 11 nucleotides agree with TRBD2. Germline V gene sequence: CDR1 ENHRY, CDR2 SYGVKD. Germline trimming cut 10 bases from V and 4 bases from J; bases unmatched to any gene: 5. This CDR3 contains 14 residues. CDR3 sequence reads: CATTSGSATGELFF. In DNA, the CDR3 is TGTGCCACCACTAGCGGGAGTGCCACCGGGGAGCTGTTTTTT.

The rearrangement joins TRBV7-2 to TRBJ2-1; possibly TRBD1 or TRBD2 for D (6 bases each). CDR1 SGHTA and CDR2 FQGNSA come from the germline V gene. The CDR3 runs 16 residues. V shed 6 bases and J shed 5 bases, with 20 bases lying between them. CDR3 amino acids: CASRPGAGSTHNEQFF. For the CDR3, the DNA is TGTGCCAGCAGACCAGGGGCGGGATCAACCCACAATGAGCAGTTCTTC.

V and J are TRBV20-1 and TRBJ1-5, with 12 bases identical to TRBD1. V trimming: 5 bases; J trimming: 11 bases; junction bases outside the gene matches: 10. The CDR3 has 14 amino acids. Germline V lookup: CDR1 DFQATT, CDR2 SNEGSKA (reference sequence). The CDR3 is CSAGDRGLRQAQHF. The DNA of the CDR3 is TGCAGTGCTGGGGACAGGGGGCTGCGACAGGCCCAGCATTTT.